These 32 T cell receptor beta chains share one sample of origin, sequenced in a study of blood T cell repertoires in COVID-19. Assay: immunoSEQ multiplex PCR; the TCRdb copy retains only in-frame clones and omits some. Found here are around 120,000 clones, more than 65% of them singletons; the top ten hold roughly 2%. Specimen: peripheral blood. These receptor sequences come from a woman between 70 and 85 years old with acute or convalescent COVID-19.

This clone turned up a few times. This rearrangement joins TRBV11-3 to TRBJ1-6, with 8 bases matching TRBD1. Per the germline V gene, CDR1 is SGHNT and CDR2 is YENEEA. The V segment lost 6 bases and the J segment 7 bases; nucleotides outside the gene matches: 2. CDR3 length: 13 residues. This CDR3 reads CASSWTGNSPLHF. The CDR3, as DNA: TGTGCCAGCAGTTGGACAGGGAATTCACCCCTCCACTTT.

V usage is TRBV10-3 and J usage is TRBJ1-2; TRBD1 matches at 11 bases. The CDR3 covers 13 residues. Germline CDR1 and CDR2: ENHRY and SYGVKD. The V segment lost 8 bases and the J segment 8 bases; nucleotides outside the gene matches: 7. CDR3 protein: CAIGDRGARGYTF. CDR3 DNA sequence: TGTGCCATCGGGGACAGGGGGGCTAGGGGCTACACCTTC.

This chain links TRBV9 with TRBJ1-2; a possible D gene is TRBD1 (6 bases). The CDR3 is 13 residues long. The germline V and J ends were trimmed by 0 bases and 8 bases, with 11 bases remaining between them. The V gene's germline CDR1 is SGDLS and CDR2 YYNGEE. In DNA form, the CDR3 reads TGTGCCAGCAGCGTAGAACAGGGATTAGGCTACACCTTC. Its translation: CASSVEQGLGYTF.

V and J are TRBV6-4 and TRBJ2-3; 10 nucleotides match TRBD2. The CDR3 is made up of 14 amino acids. Germline V gene data show CDR1 as MRHNA and CDR2 as SNTAGT. After removal of 4 bases from V and 4 bases from J, the junction contained 2 bases not matched to a gene. Written as DNA, the CDR3 is TGTGCCAGCAGTGTCGGGACTAGCGCAGATACGCAGTATTTT. Amino acid sequence: CASSVGTSADTQYF.

V gene TRBV21-1 combines with J gene TRBJ2-1; the table assigns TRBD2, which was not confirmed against the DNA. TRBV21-1 is flagged as a pseudogene. The CDR3 sequence is 13 residues long. This CDR3 reads CASLVVGEVEQFF. The CDR3 DNA reads TGTGCCAGCCTTGTAGTGGGGGAGGTTGAGCAGTTCTTC.

The chain recombines TRBV5-1 with TRBJ1-5; D is ambiguous. Germline V lookup: CDR1 SGHRS, CDR2 YFSETQ. The CDR3 has 15 amino acids. Trimming took 5 bases from V and 1 from J, leaving 13 bases between them. CDR3 loop: CASSTGPGSNQPQHF. In DNA, the CDR3 is TGCGCCAGCAGTACGGGTCCGGGGAGCAATCAGCCCCAGCATTTT.

The chain is built from TRBV5-6 and TRBJ1-1; TRBD1 might be the D (5 bases). In germline, CDR1 is SGHDT, CDR2 YYEEEE. The CDR3 sequence is 14 residues long. V was trimmed by 4 bases and J by 0 bases, leaving 10 bases between them. DNA of the CDR3: TGTGCCAGCAGCATCGACAGCTTGAACACTGAAGCTTTCTTT. Protein sequence: CASSIDSLNTEAFF. The whole variable domain, filled in from reference TRBV5-6 and TRBJ1-1, reads DAGVTQSPTHLIKTRGQQVTLRCSPKSGHDTVSWYQQALGQGPQFIFQYYEEEERQRGNFPDRFSGHQFPNYSSELNVNALLLGDSALYLCASSIDSLNTEAFFGQGTRLTVV.

The chain couples TRBV13 to TRBJ1-2, with 7 positions matching TRBD1. Germline-derived CDR1 and CDR2 are PRHDT and FYEKMQ (reference sequence). J was trimmed by 7 bases and V by 1 base; bases with no gene match: 3. The CDR3 totals 13 residues. Written as DNA, the CDR3 is TGTGCCAGCAGCTTAGCAGGGGGGCCTGGCTACACCTTC. This gives the protein CASSLAGGPGYTF.

The chain uses TRBV4-1 and TRBJ2-5, with 11 bases matching TRBD2. The CDR3 loop spans 15 amino acids. Trimming took 3 bases from V and 6 from J; bases not matched to a gene: 6. Germline-derived CDR1 and CDR2 are MGHRA and YSYEKL. CDR3 in DNA: TGCGCCAGCAGCCAGGAACTAGCGGGGGTGAAGACCCAGTACTTC. Amino acids: CASSQELAGVKTQYF.

J is TRBJ2-3 and V is TRBV5-1; D might be TRBD1 (6 bases). This CDR3 region has 16 residues. From germline, CDR1 is SGHRS and CDR2 YFSETQ. The V and J ends lost 3 bases and 2 bases respectively, with 16 bases between them. The CDR3 here is CASSSRRTALTDTQYF. In DNA form, the CDR3 reads TGCGCCAGCAGCTCTCGCCGGACAGCTCTCACAGATACGCAGTATTTT. Full variable domain (outside the CDR3, taken from reference TRBV5-1 and TRBJ2-3): KAGVTQTPRYLIKTRGQQVTLSCSPISGHRSVSWYQQTPGQGLQFLFEYFSETQRNKGNFPGRFSGRQFSNSRSEMNVSTLELGDSALYLCASSSRRTALTDTQYFGPGTRLTVL.

The chain uses TRBV28 and TRBJ2-7; 14 positions match TRBD2. Trimming removed 1 base from V and 2 bases from J; junction bases left unmatched: 13. The CDR3 runs 20 residues. The germline gives CDR1 MDHEN, CDR2 SYDVKM. The CDR3 loop reads CASSLFIPGTSGSTPYEQYF. The DNA for the CDR3 is TGTGCCAGCAGTTTATTCATACCCGGGACTAGCGGGAGTACTCCCTACGAGCAGTACTTC.

The sample holds a few counts of this clone. The chain employs TRBV28 and TRBJ1-2; possible D gene TRBD1, 5 bases. Germline CDR1 and CDR2: MDHEN and SYDVKM. Trimming pared 6 bases from V and 2 bases from J, leaving 13 bases between. CDR3 length: 14 amino acids. The CDR3 DNA is TGTGCCAGCAGCCTTCTACGGGGGAACTATGGCTACACCTTC. Amino acid sequence: CASSLLRGNYGYTF.

The V and J genes are TRBV6-5 and TRBJ1-2; TRBD1 matches 9 bases. The CDR3 is 14 amino acids. Germline V gene data show CDR1 as MNHEY and CDR2 as SVGAGI. Trimming cost V 6 bases and J 7 bases; bases outside gene matches: 9. For the CDR3, the DNA is TGTGCCAGCAGGGCTACAGGGGGCGCGAGTGGCTACACCTTC. Its translation: CASRATGGASGYTF.

This clone was found once. This chain links TRBV12-2 with TRBJ1-5; no DNA check was done on the table's D call, TRBD1. TRBV12-2 is a documented pseudogene. The CDR3 extends over 17 amino acids. In DNA form, the CDR3 reads TGTGCAAGTCGCTTAGACTGGACAGCATATAGCAATCAGCCCCAGCATTTT. It translates to CASRLDWTAYSNQPQHF.

The chain has TRBV28 and TRBJ1-4; a weak D match, TRBD1 (5 bases). V dropped 4 bases and J dropped 5 bases, with 14 bases sitting between them. The CDR3 loop spans 15 amino acids. CDR1 and CDR2 (germline): MDHEN, SYDVKM. This CDR3 reads CASSSHRPSNEKLFF. The CDR3 DNA reads TGTGCCAGCAGTTCGCACAGGCCCTCAAATGAAAAACTGTTTTTT.

The V call is TRBV18, the J call TRBJ1-5; 10 bases are a match to TRBD1. The CDR3 extends over 15 amino acids. Per germline, CDR1 KGHSH and CDR2 LQKENI. V trimming: 5 bases; J trimming: 7 bases; junction bases outside the gene matches: 8. CDR3 sequence reads: CASSRDRGAGQPQHF. CDR3 sequence (DNA): TGTGCCAGCTCAAGGGACAGGGGTGCGGGACAGCCCCAGCATTTT. The full variable domain, rest sourced from reference TRBV18 and TRBJ1-5, is NAGVMQNPRHLVRRRGQEARLRCSPMKGHSHVYWYRQLPEEGLKFMVYLQKENIIDESGMPKERFSAEFPKEGPSILRIQQVVRGDSAAYFCASSRDRGAGQPQHFGDGTRLSIL.

CDR3 nucleotide sequence: TGTGCCACCAGCAGAGATCCGGCAGGAAACACCGGGGAGCTGTTTTTT. Translating it yields CATSRDPAGNTGELFF. The V and J genes are TRBV15 and TRBJ2-2; D ambiguous. CDR3 length: 16 residues. Germline V CDR1 and CDR2: LNHNV, YYDKDF (reference sequence). The V end was cut by 0 bases, the J end by 2 bases, with 10 bases between.

The J gene is TRBJ1-2, the V gene TRBV3-1 (or the pseudogene TRBV3-2), with 11 bases aligning to TRBD1. V gave up 3 bases and J gave up 4 bases; unmatched junction bases: 4. Germline CDR1 is LGHDT and CDR2 is YNNKEL (reference sequence). The CDR3 has 15 residues. The CDR3: CASSQGTGGTYGYTF. Written as DNA, the CDR3 is TGTGCCAGCAGCCAGGGGACAGGGGGGACCTATGGCTACACCTTC.

In its sample, this clone was seen a few times. The chain employs TRBV6-5 and TRBJ2-3; D is undetermined. The V gene's germline CDR1 is MNHEY and CDR2 SVGAGI. The CDR3 has 15 amino acids. V was shortened by 5 bases and J by 0 bases, with 12 bases between the two germline ends. The CDR3 here is CASSPGPTSTDTQYF. CDR3 nucleotides: TGTGCCAGCAGTCCAGGTCCTACTAGCACAGATACGCAGTATTTT.

The chain links TRBV2 to TRBJ1-1; unclear D gene. CDR3 length equals 13 residues. V shed 1 base and J shed 3 bases, with 6 bases lying between them. Germline-derived CDR1 and CDR2 are SNHLY and FYNNEI. CDR3 in DNA: TGTGCCAGCAGTGAAGGACACTACACTGAAGCTTTCTTT. Protein: CASSEGHYTEAFF.

This chain links TRBV7-2 with TRBJ2-3, with 9 bases lining up with TRBD2. The CDR3 consists of 15 residues. The germline V gene encodes CDR1 SGHTA and CDR2 FQGNSA. Trimming at V came to 4 bases and at J to 0 bases, leaving 2 bases not matched to a gene. This CDR3 reads CASSSSGTSTDTQYF. As DNA, the CDR3 is TGTGCCAGCAGCTCTAGCGGGACTAGCACAGATACGCAGTATTTT.

The V call is TRBV11-1, the J call TRBJ2-1; TRBD1 matches at 11 bases. V was pared by 7 bases and J by 7 bases, with 3 bases of the junction left unmatched. This CDR3 comprises 13 residues. Germline V gene data show CDR1 as SGHAT and CDR2 as FQDESV (reference sequence). CDR3 protein: CASTRDRGNEQFF. The CDR3 bases are TGTGCCAGCACCCGGGACAGGGGGAATGAGCAGTTCTTC.

V usage is TRBV9 and J usage is TRBJ1-2; perhaps TRBD1 as D (6 bases). V was shortened by 1 base and J by 8 bases, with 12 bases between the two germline ends. The germline V gene has CDR1 SGDLS and CDR2 YYNGEE. CDR3 size: 13 residues. This chain's CDR3 is CASSVSGEGGYTF. For the CDR3, the DNA is TGTGCCAGCAGCGTATCAGGGGAGGGAGGCTACACCTTC.

The rearrangement links TRBV5-8 to TRBJ2-2; TRBD1 agrees at 11 bases. CDR3 size: 15 residues. The germline V gene has CDR1 SGHTS and CDR2 YDEGEE. V gave up 4 bases and J gave up 7 bases; unmatched junction bases: 6. CDR3 DNA sequence: TGTGCCAGCAGCCTGGGACAGGGGGTAATCGGGGAGCTGTTTTTT. This encodes CASSLGQGVIGELFF. Filled out from reference TRBV5-8 and TRBJ2-2, the complete variable domain reads EAGVTQSPTHLIKTRGQQATLRCSPISGHTSVYWYQQALGLGLQFLLWYDEGEERNRGNFPPRFSGRQFPNYSSELNVNALELEDSALYLCASSLGQGVIGELFFGEGSRLTVL.

The chain carries TRBV5-6 and TRBJ1-1; TRBD1 agrees at 11 bases. Trimming removed 4 bases from V and 4 bases from J; junction bases left unmatched: 12. The CDR3 sequence is 17 residues long. Germline V gene sequence: CDR1 SGHDT, CDR2 YYEEEE. The CDR3 DNA reads TGTGCCAGCAGCCGCAAAGGGACAGGGGGATTAGGCACTGAAGCTTTCTTT. Its protein product is CASSRKGTGGLGTEAFF.

The V and J genes are TRBV18 and TRBJ1-1, with no clear D. The length of the CDR3 is 10 residues. The germline CDR1 and CDR2 sequences are KGHSH and LQKENI. V lost 9 bases to trimming and J lost 11 bases, with 13 bases between them. CDR3 nucleotide sequence: TGTGCCAGTCACAGTTGGTTGGCTTTCTTT. It specifies CASHSWLAFF.

The genes are TRBV2 and TRBJ2-7; D unclear. CDR1 SNHLY and CDR2 FYNNEI come from the germline V gene. The CDR3 runs 12 residues. The ends were cut back, 5 bases at V and 4 bases at J, with 9 bases in the middle. The CDR3 sequence is CASSKVVYEQYF. CDR3 nucleotide sequence: TGTGCCAGCAGTAAAGTTGTATACGAGCAGTACTTC.

The genes are TRBV6-5 and TRBJ1-2; possible D gene TRBD1, 6 bases. The V gene's germline CDR1 is MNHEY and CDR2 SVGAGI. The CDR3 sequence is 13 residues long. The V end lost 5 bases, the J end lost 2 bases, and 9 bases lay between the germline ends. The CDR3, as DNA: TGTGCCAGCAGTCAACAGGGAAACTATGGCTACACCTTC. The encoded protein is CASSQQGNYGYTF.

In this sample, this clone turned up once. The chain recombines TRBV5-5 with TRBJ2-7, with a possible D match to TRBD2 (6 bases). The V gene lost 1 base and the J gene lost 2 bases, with 7 bases spanning the gap. The CDR3 extends over 13 amino acids. The germline gives CDR1 SGHKS, CDR2 YYEKEE (reference sequence). CDR3 loop: CASSLRRAYEQYF. The CDR3 coding sequence is TGTGCCAGCAGCTTGCGGAGGGCCTACGAGCAGTACTTC.

V gene TRBV5-1 combines with J gene TRBJ2-2; 9 nucleotides match TRBD1. Trimming cost V 4 bases and J 4 bases; bases outside gene matches: 8. The CDR3 spans 16 residues. Germline CDR1 is SGHRS and CDR2 is YFSETQ. This CDR3 is CASSLSDRGGTGELFF. The DNA of the CDR3 is TGCGCCAGCAGCCTCTCCGACAGGGGGGGCACCGGGGAGCTGTTTTTT.

The J gene is TRBJ2-3, the V gene TRBV27; D is uncertain. This CDR3 comprises 13 residues. The V gene's germline CDR1 is MNHEY and CDR2 SMNVEV (reference sequence). V was pared by 8 bases and J by 4 bases, with 13 bases between. The CDR3 region has the DNA TGTGCCAGCTTATGGCAGGTCCCAGATACGCAGTATTTT. Residues: CASLWQVPDTQYF.

The chain joins TRBV7-9 to TRBJ1-1; TRBD1 agrees at 9 bases. CDR1 SEHNR and CDR2 FQNEAQ come from the germline V gene (reference sequence). V was pared by 4 bases and J by 5 bases, with 11 bases of the junction left unmatched. The CDR3 is made up of 16 amino acids. The CDR3 sequence is CASSSPLDRGGTEAFF. The CDR3, as DNA: TGTGCCAGCAGCTCGCCTCTCGACAGGGGGGGGACTGAAGCTTTCTTT.